This record looks at one T cell receptor beta chain sequence and its context. Its cognate antigen has yet to be identified. Per-base quality was not reported, and no clone a single base away is much larger than it. The sample originates from a study of regulatory T cells in long-lasting Graves disease (dated by TCRdb to the early 2020s). Regarding the research as a whole: To count as having persistent Graves' disease, a patient had to have received antithyroid drug treatment for over 5 years with TSH receptor autoantibodies remaining persistently positive. Peripheral blood TCR sequencing and RNA sequencing compared persistent Graves' disease patients with newly diagnosed Graves' disease patients. The study took place in China and was registered as a clinical trial. A total of 35 or so samples were covered by TCR sequencing, comprising about 13 persistent and around 20 newly diagnosed Graves' disease patients. Antithyroid drugs had been taken for roughly 10 years on average by persistent Graves' disease patients in the clinical cohort.

The CDR3 measures 11 amino acids from cysteine to phenylalanine. Only CDR3 DNA is held: 33 bases, read in frame from base 1. V was cut back by 7 bases and J by 5 bases, leaving a gap of 10 bases between them. For CDR1 and CDR2, the germline V gene lists SGDLS and YYNGEE. The library was built by means of multiplex PCR. Reads for this sample came from an Illumina HiSeq 4000. CDR3 regions were amplified by Arm-PCR with iRepertoire HTBI primers to construct TCR beta libraries. Before sequencing, the PCR products underwent gel purification. For the original study's pipeline: Across samples, some 62 TRBV and 13 to 15 TRBJ segments were identified and used for gene usage analysis of CDR3 amino acid clonotypes. COPE and FqMerger were used to merge the filtered high-quality paired reads into contigs. Contigs were aligned with BLAST to IMGT TRBV, TRBD and TRBJ reference genes, and CDR3 was defined per IMGT. Clonotypes above 0.1% frequency were classified as highly expanded clones. Repertoire diversity was measured by Shannon entropy, and V-J evenness by the Gini coefficient. A clonotype found in more than one individual was treated as public. Starting from the raw public reads, TCRdb applied fastp trimming at Q25, assembled clones with MiXCR and retained in-frame beta chains. Entries are consolidated by CDR3 protein sequence, retaining the most common genes and DNA. For this entry, the V and J calls and clone size follow TCRdb and not the study's own pipeline. The sample records roughly 400,000 distinct CDR3 sequences, over 20% of which are singletons. The top ten constitute around 15% of the sample.

Study-wide conclusions, independent of this receptor: Sequencing and analysis were restricted to the TCR beta chain. Persistent patients shared more public clonotypes among themselves (around 2,500) than newly diagnosed patients did (approximately 870). Compared with newly diagnosed patients, persistent Graves' disease patients had lower TCR Shannon entropy and fewer highly expanded clones, which suggests clonal expansion. Only peripheral blood was studied, because thyroid tissue, the primary lesion, was inaccessible. Preferential use of TRBV28, TRBJ1-2 and TRBJ2-5 was observed in persistent disease, whereas TRBV20-1 and TRBJ2-1 were favored in newly diagnosed disease. As a limitation, the authors acknowledged that the small sample size may reduce accuracy.

Per the publication, the time point label means: persistent/refractory GD, antithyroid drugs over 5 years with positive TRAb. For both TCR sequencing and RNA sequencing, RNA was extracted from PBMCs in TRIzol. The diagnosis of Graves' disease was made according to American Thyroid Association guidelines. Recruitment of patients was carried out at an endocrinology department in Xi'an, China. Each patient gave about 8.1 milliliters of peripheral blood, collected in an EDTA anticoagulant tube. Ficoll Paque Plus density gradient separation was used to isolate PBMCs, and no additional T cell sorting was done. RNA quality was checked with an Agilent 2100 Bioanalyzer and agarose gel, and concentration with a NanoDrop 2000.

The TCR comes from a female donor with Graves disease. The chain links TRBV9 with TRBJ2-7, with the D gene not confidently named. Sample: peripheral blood mononuclear cells (PBMCs), taken when the disease was refractory, from a patient treated with antithyroid drugs. Read as DNA, the sequence is TGTGCCAGCGGGGTGGGGAACGAGCAGTACTTC. The resulting protein is CASGVGNEQYF.